This is a list of T cell receptor beta chains from one sample in a study of blood T cell repertoires in COVID-19. Some clones are missing from TCRdb's copy, which holds only in-frame ones; the method was immunoSEQ multiplex PCR. The table lists 250,000 to 400,000 clones, 88% of them singletons. The sample comprised peripheral blood. These receptors were collected from a woman in her twenties or thirties with COVID-19, enrolled during active disease. The conserved cysteine and the conserved F or W are not part of the CDR3 here. The order of the fields is J gene, V gene, clone size, CDR3 protein. Rows may omit the clone size; those that give it use once, few, many or a size class.

j_gene: TRBJ1-5
v_gene: TRBV19
abundance: .
CDR3aa: ASSFPGAYNQPQH

j_gene: TRBJ2-1
v_gene: TRBV6-2/TRBV6-3
abundance: .
CDR3aa: ASSSTPGLAGEQF

j_gene: TRBJ2-3
v_gene: TRBV5-1
abundance: .
CDR3aa: ASSHGRIAGSSTDTQY

j_gene: TRBJ1-6
v_gene: TRBV2
abundance: .
CDR3aa: ASSEIQGVDSPLH

j_gene: TRBJ2-5
v_gene: TRBV6-5
abundance: .
CDR3aa: ASSRGQLKETQY

j_gene: TRBJ2-5
v_gene: TRBV6-4
abundance: .
CDR3aa: ASSASGGAYETQY

j_gene: TRBJ1-1
v_gene: TRBV5-4
abundance: .
CDR3aa: ASSLGTGENTEAF

j_gene: TRBJ1-2
v_gene: TRBV24-1
abundance: .
CDR3aa: ATSDSGTGSLGYT

j_gene: TRBJ2-1
v_gene: TRBV11-3
abundance: .
CDR3aa: ASSLDSAEQF

j_gene: TRBJ1-3
v_gene: TRBV2
abundance: .
CDR3aa: ASTGQGVSGNTIY

j_gene: TRBJ2-1
v_gene: TRBV11-2
abundance: .
CDR3aa: ASSLGHYYNEQF

j_gene: TRBJ2-3
v_gene: TRBV19
abundance: .
CDR3aa: ASSWDYRTDTQY

j_gene: TRBJ1-5
v_gene: TRBV19
abundance: .
CDR3aa: ASSIEIRREGQPQH

j_gene: TRBJ1-4
v_gene: TRBV25-1
abundance: .
CDR3aa: ASGPPGTNEKLF

j_gene: TRBJ2-6
v_gene: TRBV7-2
abundance: .
CDR3aa: ASSLVPGTGANVLT

j_gene: TRBJ2-3
v_gene: TRBV4-2
abundance: .
CDR3aa: ASSQGTRTDTQY

j_gene: TRBJ1-1
v_gene: TRBV6-5
abundance: .
CDR3aa: ASRQQNTEAF

j_gene: TRBJ2-5
v_gene: TRBV19
abundance: .
CDR3aa: ASSIGSGGAYETQY

j_gene: TRBJ2-5
v_gene: TRBV27
abundance: .
CDR3aa: ATSIRGLKETQY

j_gene: TRBJ1-1
v_gene: TRBV6-5
abundance: .
CDR3aa: ASSRRTGTEAF

j_gene: TRBJ1-4
v_gene: TRBV5-4
abundance: .
CDR3aa: ASSRDRVHEKLF

j_gene: TRBJ1-1
v_gene: TRBV12-3/TRBV12-4
abundance: .
CDR3aa: ASSTGVQTEAF

j_gene: TRBJ1-5
v_gene: TRBV7-9
abundance: .
CDR3aa: ASSLGQGNQPQH

j_gene: TRBJ1-2
v_gene: TRBV2
abundance: .
CDR3aa: ASSGQRTGDGYT

j_gene: TRBJ1-1
v_gene: TRBV7-9
abundance: .
CDR3aa: ASSLGYTGHQNTEAF

j_gene: TRBJ1-3
v_gene: TRBV28
abundance: .
CDR3aa: ASSLTPPSGNTIY

j_gene: TRBJ1-2
v_gene: TRBV7-9
abundance: once
CDR3aa: ASSSDRDRVLYGYT

j_gene: TRBJ1-2
v_gene: TRBV19
abundance: .
CDR3aa: ASSTTRRQVEGYT

j_gene: TRBJ2-1
v_gene: TRBV11-2
abundance: few
CDR3aa: ASSQLRDLWGGNNEQF

j_gene: TRBJ2-2
v_gene: TRBV28
abundance: .
CDR3aa: ASSPRAGGLKTGELF

j_gene: TRBJ2-7
v_gene: TRBV4-1
abundance: .
CDR3aa: ASSQGGGRQGNEQY

j_gene: TRBJ2-4
v_gene: TRBV9
abundance: .
CDR3aa: ASSVEGLAGGIVY

j_gene: TRBJ2-1
v_gene: TRBV30
abundance: once
CDR3aa: AWSGGGGSSYNEQF

j_gene: TRBJ2-5
v_gene: TRBV10-3
abundance: .
CDR3aa: AIRVGLQETQY

j_gene: TRBJ2-1
v_gene: TRBV18
abundance: .
CDR3aa: ASSPPVSGGYNEQF

j_gene: TRBJ1-5
v_gene: TRBV19
abundance: .
CDR3aa: ASSIRDRVVRPQH

j_gene: TRBJ2-5
v_gene: TRBV4-2
abundance: once
CDR3aa: ASSQGTGVEETQY

j_gene: TRBJ1-1
v_gene: TRBV29-1
abundance: .
CDR3aa: SVPKEGRVTEAF

j_gene: TRBJ1-4
v_gene: TRBV5-1
abundance: .
CDR3aa: ASSPTGGIEKLF

j_gene: TRBJ1-2
v_gene: TRBV27
abundance: .
CDR3aa: ASRSFPRDYGYT

j_gene: TRBJ2-1
v_gene: TRBV6-5
abundance: .
CDR3aa: ASRQAGDLYNEQF

j_gene: TRBJ1-4
v_gene: TRBV6-5
abundance: .
CDR3aa: ASKLGLGLNEKLF

j_gene: TRBJ1-2
v_gene: TRBV25-1
abundance: .
CDR3aa: ASRSGRSGGYT

j_gene: TRBJ2-1
v_gene: TRBV27
abundance: .
CDR3aa: ASSLPTGGLAGRSYNEQF